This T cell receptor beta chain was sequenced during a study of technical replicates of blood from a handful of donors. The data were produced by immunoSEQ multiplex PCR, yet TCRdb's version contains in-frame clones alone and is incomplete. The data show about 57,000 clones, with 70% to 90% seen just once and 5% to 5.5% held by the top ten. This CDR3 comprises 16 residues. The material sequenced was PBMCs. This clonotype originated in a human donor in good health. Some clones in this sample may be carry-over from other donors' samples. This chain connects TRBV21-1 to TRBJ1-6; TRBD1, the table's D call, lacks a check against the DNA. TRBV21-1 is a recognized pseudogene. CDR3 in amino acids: CASRGTGSSYNSPLHF. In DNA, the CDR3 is TGTGCCAGCAGAGGGACAGGGAGCTCCTATAATTCACCCCTCCACTTT.